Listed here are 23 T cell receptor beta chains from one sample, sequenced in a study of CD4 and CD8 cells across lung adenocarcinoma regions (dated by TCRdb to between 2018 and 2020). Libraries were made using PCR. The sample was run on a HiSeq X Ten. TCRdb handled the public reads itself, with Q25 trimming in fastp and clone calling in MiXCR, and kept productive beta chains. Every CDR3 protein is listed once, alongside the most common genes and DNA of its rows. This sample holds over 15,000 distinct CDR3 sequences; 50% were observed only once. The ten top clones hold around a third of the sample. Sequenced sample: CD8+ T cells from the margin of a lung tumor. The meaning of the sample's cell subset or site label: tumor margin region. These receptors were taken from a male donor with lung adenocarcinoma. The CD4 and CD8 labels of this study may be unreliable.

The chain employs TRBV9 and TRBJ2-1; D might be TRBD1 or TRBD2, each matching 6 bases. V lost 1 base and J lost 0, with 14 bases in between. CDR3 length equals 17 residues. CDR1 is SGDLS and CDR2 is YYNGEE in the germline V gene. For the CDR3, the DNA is TGTGCCAGCAGCGTATCTGGGGGGCTGAGCTCCTACAATGAGCAGTTCTTC. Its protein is CASSVSGGLSSYNEQFF.

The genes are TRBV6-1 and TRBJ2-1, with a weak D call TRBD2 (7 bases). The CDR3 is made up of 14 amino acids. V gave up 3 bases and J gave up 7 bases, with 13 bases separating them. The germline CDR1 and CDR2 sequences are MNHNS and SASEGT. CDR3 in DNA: TGTGCCAGCAGTGACCGGGGGGCCAGGAATGAGCAGTTCTTC. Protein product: CASSDRGARNEQFF.

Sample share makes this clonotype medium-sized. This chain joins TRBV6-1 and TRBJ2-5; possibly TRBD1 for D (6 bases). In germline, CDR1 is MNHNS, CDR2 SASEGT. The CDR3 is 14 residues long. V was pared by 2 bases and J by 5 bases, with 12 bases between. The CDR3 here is CASSEYRVGETQYF. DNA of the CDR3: TGTGCCAGCAGTGAATACAGGGTCGGGGAGACCCAGTACTTC.

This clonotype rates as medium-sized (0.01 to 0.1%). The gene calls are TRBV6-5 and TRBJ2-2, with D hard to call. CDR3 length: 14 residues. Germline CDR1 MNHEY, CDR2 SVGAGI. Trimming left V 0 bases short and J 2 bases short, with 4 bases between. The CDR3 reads CASSYSTNTGELFF. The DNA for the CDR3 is TGTGCCAGCAGTTACTCGACTAACACCGGGGAGCTGTTTTTT.

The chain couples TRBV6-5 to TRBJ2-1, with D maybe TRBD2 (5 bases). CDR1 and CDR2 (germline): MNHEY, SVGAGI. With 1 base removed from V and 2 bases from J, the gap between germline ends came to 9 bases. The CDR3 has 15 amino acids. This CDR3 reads CASSYWRRPYNEQFF. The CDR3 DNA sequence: TGTGCCAGCAGTTACTGGAGGCGACCCTACAATGAGCAGTTCTTC.

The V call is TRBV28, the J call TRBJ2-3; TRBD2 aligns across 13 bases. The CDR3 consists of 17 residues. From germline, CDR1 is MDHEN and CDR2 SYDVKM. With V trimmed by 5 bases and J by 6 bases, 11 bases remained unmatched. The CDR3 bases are TGTGCCAGCAGTGAAATGGGACTAGCGGGAACGAGGGATACGCAGTATTTT. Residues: CASSEMGLAGTRDTQYF.

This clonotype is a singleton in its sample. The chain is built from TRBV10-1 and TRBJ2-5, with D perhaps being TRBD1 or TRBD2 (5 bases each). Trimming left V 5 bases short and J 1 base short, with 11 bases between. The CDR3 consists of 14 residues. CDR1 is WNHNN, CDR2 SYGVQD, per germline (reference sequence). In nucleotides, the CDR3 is TGCGCCAGCAGTCCGGGGCGGGCCCAAGAGACCCAGTACTTC. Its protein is CASSPGRAQETQYF.

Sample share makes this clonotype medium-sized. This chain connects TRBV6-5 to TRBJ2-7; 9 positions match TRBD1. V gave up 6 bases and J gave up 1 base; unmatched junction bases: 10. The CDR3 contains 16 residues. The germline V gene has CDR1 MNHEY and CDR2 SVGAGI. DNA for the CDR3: TGTGCCAGCAGACCGTCAACAGGGGGCGCTTCCTACGAGCAGTACTTC. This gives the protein CASRPSTGGASYEQYF.

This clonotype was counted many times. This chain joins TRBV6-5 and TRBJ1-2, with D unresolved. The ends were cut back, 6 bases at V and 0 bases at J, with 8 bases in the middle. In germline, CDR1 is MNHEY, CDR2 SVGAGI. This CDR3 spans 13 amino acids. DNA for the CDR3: TGTGCCAGCAGAGCTCTAGCTAACTATGGCTACACCTTC. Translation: CASRALANYGYTF.

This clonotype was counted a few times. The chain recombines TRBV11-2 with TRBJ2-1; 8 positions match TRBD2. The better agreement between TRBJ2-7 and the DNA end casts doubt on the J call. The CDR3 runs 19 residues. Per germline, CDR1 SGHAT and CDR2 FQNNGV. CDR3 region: CASSFRGGVGREASYEQYF. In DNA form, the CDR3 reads TGTGCCAGCAGCTTTCGGGGGGGGGTGGGGAGGGAGGCCTCCTACGAGCAGTACTTC.

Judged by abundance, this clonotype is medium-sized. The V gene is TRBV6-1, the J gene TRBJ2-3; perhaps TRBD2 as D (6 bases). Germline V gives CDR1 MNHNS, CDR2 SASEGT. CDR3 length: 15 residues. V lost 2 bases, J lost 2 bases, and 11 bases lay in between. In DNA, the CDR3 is TGTGCCAGCAGTGAAATGTCTAGCGACACAGATACGCAGTATTTT. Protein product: CASSEMSSDTDTQYF.

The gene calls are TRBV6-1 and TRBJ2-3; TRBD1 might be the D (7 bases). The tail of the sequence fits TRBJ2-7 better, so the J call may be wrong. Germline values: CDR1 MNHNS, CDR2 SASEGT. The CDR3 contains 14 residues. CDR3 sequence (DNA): TGTGCCAGCAGGCAGCAGGGGGGCCGGGATGCGCAGTACTTC. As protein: CASRQQGGRDAQYF.

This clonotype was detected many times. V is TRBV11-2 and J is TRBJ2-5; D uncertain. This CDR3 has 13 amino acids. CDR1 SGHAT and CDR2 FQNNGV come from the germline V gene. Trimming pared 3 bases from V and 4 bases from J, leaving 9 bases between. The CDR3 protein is CASSLSQLETQYF. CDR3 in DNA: TGTGCCAGCAGCTTGTCTCAATTAGAGACCCAGTACTTC.

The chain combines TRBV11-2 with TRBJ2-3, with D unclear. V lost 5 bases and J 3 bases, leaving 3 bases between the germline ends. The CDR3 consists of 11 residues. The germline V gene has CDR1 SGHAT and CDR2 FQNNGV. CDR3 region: CASSRTDTQYF. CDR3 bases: TGTGCCAGCAGCCGGACAGATACGCAGTATTTT.

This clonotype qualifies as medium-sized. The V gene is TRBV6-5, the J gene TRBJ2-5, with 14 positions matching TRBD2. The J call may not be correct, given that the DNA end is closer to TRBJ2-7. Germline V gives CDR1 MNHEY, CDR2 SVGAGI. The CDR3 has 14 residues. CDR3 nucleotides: TGTGCCAGCAGGCGGACTAGCGGGAGGTACGAGCAGTACTTC. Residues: CASRRTSGRYEQYF.

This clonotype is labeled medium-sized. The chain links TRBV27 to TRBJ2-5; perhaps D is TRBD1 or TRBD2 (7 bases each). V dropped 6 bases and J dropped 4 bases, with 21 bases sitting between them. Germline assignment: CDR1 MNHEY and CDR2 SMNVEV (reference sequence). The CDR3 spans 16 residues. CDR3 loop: CASSRKGARGVETQYF. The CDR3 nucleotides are TGTGCCAGCAGCAGGAAGGGGGCCCGGGGGGTAGAGACCCAGTACTTC.

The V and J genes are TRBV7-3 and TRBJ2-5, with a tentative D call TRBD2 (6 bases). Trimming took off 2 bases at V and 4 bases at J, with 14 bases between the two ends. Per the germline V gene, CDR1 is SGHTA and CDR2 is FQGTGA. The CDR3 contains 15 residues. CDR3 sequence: CASSLSGFGGETQYF. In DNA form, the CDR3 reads TGTGCCAGCAGCTTATCTGGTTTCGGGGGAGAGACCCAGTACTTC. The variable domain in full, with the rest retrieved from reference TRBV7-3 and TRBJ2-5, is GAGVSQTPSNKVTEKGKYVELRCDPISGHTALYWYRQSLGQGPEFLIYFQGTGAADDSGLPNDRFFAVRPEGSVSTLKIQRTERGDSAVYLCASSLSGFGGETQYFGPGTRLLVL.

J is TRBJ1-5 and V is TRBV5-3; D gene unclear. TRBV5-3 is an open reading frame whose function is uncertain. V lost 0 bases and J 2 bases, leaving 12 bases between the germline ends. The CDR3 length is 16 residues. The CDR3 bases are TGTGCCAGAAGCTTGGGTTTGAAATGGTGCAATCAGCCCCAGCATTTT. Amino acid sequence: CARSLGLKWCNQPQHF.

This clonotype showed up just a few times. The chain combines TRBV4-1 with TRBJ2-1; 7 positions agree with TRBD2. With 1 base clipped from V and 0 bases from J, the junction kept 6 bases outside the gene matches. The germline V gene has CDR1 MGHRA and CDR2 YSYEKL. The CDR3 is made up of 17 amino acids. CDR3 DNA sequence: TGCGCCAGCAGCCAAGCGTATGGCGGGAGCTCCTACAATGAGCAGTTCTTC. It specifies CASSQAYGGSSYNEQFF.

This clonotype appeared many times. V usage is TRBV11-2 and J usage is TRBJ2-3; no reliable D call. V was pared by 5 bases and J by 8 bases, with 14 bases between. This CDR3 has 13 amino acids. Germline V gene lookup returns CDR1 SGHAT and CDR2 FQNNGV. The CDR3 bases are TGTGCCAGCAGCCAGGAGACAATCGGTACGCAGTATTTT. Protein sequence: CASSQETIGTQYF.

The CDR3: CASTLSSTGGKTQFF. CDR3 DNA: TGTGCCAGCACCCTCTCGTCGACAGGGGGCAAGACCCAGTTCTTC. V is TRBV6-1 and J is TRBJ2-5, with 10 nucleotides matching TRBD1. The DNA end is more similar to TRBJ2-1, so the J call may be wrong. The CDR3 has 15 amino acids. Germline assignment: CDR1 MNHNS and CDR2 SASEGT.

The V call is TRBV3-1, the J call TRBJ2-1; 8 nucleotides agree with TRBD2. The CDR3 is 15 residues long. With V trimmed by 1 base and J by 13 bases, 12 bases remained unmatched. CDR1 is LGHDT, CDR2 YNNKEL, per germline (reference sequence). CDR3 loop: CASSQGTGTRSPQFF. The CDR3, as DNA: TGTGCCAGCAGCCAAGGTACGGGGACTAGGAGTCCCCAGTTCTTC.

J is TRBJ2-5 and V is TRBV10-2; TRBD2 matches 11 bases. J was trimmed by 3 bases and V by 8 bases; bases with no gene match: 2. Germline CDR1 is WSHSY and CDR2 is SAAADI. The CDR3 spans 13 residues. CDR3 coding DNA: TGCGCCAGCCAACTAGCGGGAGAAGAGACCCAGTACTTC. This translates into CASQLAGEETQYF.